Below are 32 T cell receptor beta chains sequenced from a single sample in a study of blood T cell repertoires in COVID-19. Here immunoSEQ multiplex PCR was the method, and the copy in TCRdb shows in-frame clones only, minus some. The sample lists approximately 160,000 clones; about 88% were seen once. Sample: peripheral blood. Source of these receptors: a man aged 55 to 70 with COVID-19, enrolled during active disease.

This clone occurred once. The chain joins TRBV7-9 to TRBJ1-5; the D is unclear. Trimming took 3 bases from V and 4 from J, leaving 13 bases between them. CDR1 is SEHNR and CDR2 is FQNEAQ in the germline V gene (reference sequence). This CDR3 spans 15 amino acids. CDR3 in amino acids: CASSFGYRSNQPQHF. In DNA form, the CDR3 reads TGTGCCAGCAGCTTTGGCTATCGGAGTAATCAGCCCCAGCATTTT.

The chain employs TRBV5-4 and TRBJ1-5; D unresolved. Per the germline V gene, CDR1 is SGHNT and CDR2 is YYREEE (reference sequence). This CDR3 contains 15 residues. Trimming shortened V by 0 bases and J by 4 bases, and 11 bases separated the two germline ends. CDR3 DNA sequence: TGTGCCAGCAGCTTGGCCGGAACAGTTAATCAGCCCCAGCATTTT. Translation: CASSLAGTVNQPQHF. Full variable domain (rest looked up from reference TRBV5-4 and TRBJ1-5): ETGVTQSPTHLIKTRGQQVTLRCSSQSGHNTVSWYQQALGQGPQFIFQYYREEENGRGNFPPRFSGLQFPNYSSELNVNALELDDSALYLCASSLAGTVNQPQHFGDGTRLSIL.

The chain carries TRBV18 and TRBJ1-6, with 9 bases aligning to TRBD1. The CDR3 contains 18 residues. The germline V gene encodes CDR1 KGHSH and CDR2 LQKENI. V lost 2 bases, J lost 9 bases, and 14 bases stayed unmatched. CDR3 nucleotide sequence: TGTGCCAGCTCACCATTGCAGGCCCGGGACAGGGTTGGTTCACCCCTCCACTTT. As protein: CASSPLQARDRVGSPLHF.

The rearrangement links TRBV5-1 to TRBJ2-7; 7 positions match TRBD1. The CDR3 has 15 residues. V gave up 0 bases and J gave up 0 bases; unmatched junction bases: 3. Germline V CDR1 and CDR2: SGHRS, YFSETQ. The CDR3 region is CASSLGGQASYEQYF. In nucleotides, the CDR3 is TGCGCCAGCAGCTTGGGTGGACAGGCCTCCTACGAGCAGTACTTC.

The chain uses TRBV7-2 and TRBJ2-2; D call uncertain. Trimming left V 5 bases short and J 4 bases short, with 11 bases between. CDR1 is SGHTA, CDR2 FQGNSA, per germline. CDR3 length equals 14 residues. CDR3 protein: CASSRQASTGELFF. The CDR3 bases are TGTGCCAGCAGCCGCCAAGCGTCCACCGGGGAGCTGTTTTTT.

The CDR3 region has the DNA TGTGCCACCAGTGATTCCCCCGGGGGCAATCAGCCCCAGCATTTT. Translated, it gives CATSDSPGGNQPQHF. The gene calls are TRBV24-1 and TRBJ1-5, with no clear D. Trimming cost V 2 bases and J 2 bases, with 9 bases left between them. This CDR3 has 15 residues. Germline loops: CDR1 KGHDR, CDR2 SFDVKD.

The V and J genes are TRBV18 and TRBJ2-5; a weak D match, TRBD2 (6 bases). V lost 0 bases to trimming and J lost 3 bases, with 11 bases between them. Germline V CDR1 and CDR2: KGHSH, LQKENI. The CDR3 extends over 15 amino acids. CDR3 in DNA: TGTGCCAGCTCACCACCGGGACTCCTTAAAGAGACCCAGTACTTC. Protein product: CASSPPGLLKETQYF. Supplemented by reference TRBV18 and TRBJ2-5, the full variable domain reads NAGVMQNPRHLVRRRGQEARLRCSPMKGHSHVYWYRQLPEEGLKFMVYLQKENIIDESGMPKERFSAEFPKEGPSILRIQQVVRGDSAAYFCASSPPGLLKETQYFGPGTRLLVL.

The CDR3 region is CASSLPYRENNEQFF. In DNA form, the CDR3 reads TGCGCCAGCAGCTTGCCTTACAGGGAGAACAATGAGCAGTTCTTC. The V gene is TRBV5-1, the J gene TRBJ2-1; D is possibly TRBD1 (6 bases). From germline, CDR1 is SGHRS and CDR2 YFSETQ. Trimming stripped 1 base from V and 5 bases from J, with 13 bases between. The CDR3 spans 15 residues. Drawing the rest from reference TRBV5-1 and TRBJ2-1, the complete variable domain is KAGVTQTPRYLIKTRGQQVTLSCSPISGHRSVSWYQQTPGQGLQFLFEYFSETQRNKGNFPGRFSGRQFSNSRSEMNVSTLELGDSALYLCASSLPYRENNEQFFGPGTRLTVL.

The J gene is TRBJ2-7, the V gene TRBV7-2; the match to TRBD2 covers 11 bases. V was pared by 4 bases and J by 2 bases, with 4 bases of the junction left unmatched. The CDR3 loop spans 15 amino acids. CDR1 SGHTA and CDR2 FQGNSA come from the germline V gene. CDR3 region: CASSSGLAAAYEQYF. The CDR3 DNA reads TGTGCCAGCAGCTCGGGACTAGCGGCGGCCTACGAGCAGTACTTC. The whole variable domain, filled in from reference TRBV7-2 and TRBJ2-7, reads GAGVSQSPSNKVTEKGKDVELRCDPISGHTALYWYRQSLGQGLEFLIYFQGNSAPDKSGLPSDRFSAERTGGSVSTLTIQRTQQEDSAVYLCASSSGLAAAYEQYFGPGTRLTVT.

The chain carries TRBV27 and TRBJ1-2; D is perhaps TRBD1 (5 bases). The ends were cut back, 4 bases at V and 2 bases at J, with 11 bases in the middle. Germline V gene sequence: CDR1 MNHEY, CDR2 SMNVEV (reference sequence). The CDR3 is made up of 14 amino acids. CDR3: CASSSLEGNYGYTF. The CDR3 coding sequence is TGTGCCAGCAGTTCGTTGGAGGGGAACTATGGCTACACCTTC.

The V and J genes are TRBV7-2 and TRBJ2-1; D perhaps matches TRBD2 (7 bases). V was shortened by 3 bases and J by 8 bases, with 20 bases between the two germline ends. Per germline, CDR1 SGHTA and CDR2 FQGNSA. The CDR3 has 16 amino acids. The CDR3 spells CASSLTVTGGLHEQFF. The CDR3, as DNA: TGTGCCAGCAGCTTGACAGTCACGGGGGGCTTGCATGAGCAGTTCTTC.

A remark on this clone: A read error may produce the germline difference seen at one junction end. The chain has TRBV7-7 and TRBJ2-3; D is ambiguous. Germline CDR1 SSHAT, CDR2 FNYEAQ (reference sequence). This CDR3 comprises 16 residues. CDR3: CASSYLLDGSTDTQYF. CDR3 in DNA: TGTGCTAGCAGCTACCTCCTCGACGGGAGCACAGATACGCAGTATTTT.

V gene TRBV6-5 combines with J gene TRBJ1-4, with D unresolved. The CDR3 loop spans 14 amino acids. CDR1 MNHEY and CDR2 SVGAGI come from the germline V gene. Deletions cut 5 bases from V and 6 bases from J, with 13 bases between. CDR3 amino acids: CASSRYSSDEKLFF. In nucleotides, the CDR3 is TGTGCCAGCAGTCGCTATTCGAGTGATGAAAAACTGTTTTTT.

The genes are TRBV6-5 and TRBJ2-7; tentatively, D is TRBD2 (6 bases). The CDR3 length is 15 residues. In germline, CDR1 is MNHEY, CDR2 SVGAGI. The germline V and J ends were trimmed by 0 bases and 3 bases, with 12 bases remaining between them. The CDR3: CASSYSTGSYYEQYF. Here the CDR3 DNA reads TGTGCCAGCAGTTACTCAACCGGGAGCTACTACGAGCAGTACTTC.

This clone was detected only a few times. V is TRBV29-1 and J is TRBJ1-4, with 9 bases identical to TRBD1. Germline CDR1 reads SQVTM; CDR2 reads ANQGSEA. V was clipped by 2 bases and J by 8 bases; unmatched bases: 3. The CDR3 runs 13 residues. CDR3 loop: CSVERDRAEKLFF. The DNA for the CDR3 is TGCAGCGTTGAAAGGGACAGGGCGGAAAAACTGTTTTTT.

The chain is built from TRBV25-1 and TRBJ1-1; 8 bases map to TRBD1. Germline CDR1 MGHDK, CDR2 SYGVNS. This CDR3 is built from 14 residues. V dropped 2 bases and J dropped 6; count of bases not matched to a gene: 5. CDR3 residues: CASSEDRGRAEAFF. In DNA form, the CDR3 reads TGTGCCAGCAGTGAAGACAGGGGAAGGGCTGAAGCTTTCTTT.

The chain has TRBV5-1 and TRBJ2-5, with 10 positions matching TRBD1. Trimming removed 0 bases from V and 6 bases from J; junction bases left unmatched: 8. Germline lookup yields CDR1 SGHRS and CDR2 YFSETQ. This CDR3 contains 16 residues. This chain's CDR3 is CASSLGDRGGGKTQYF. CDR3 nucleotides: TGCGCCAGCAGCTTGGGGGACAGGGGAGGTGGGAAGACCCAGTACTTC.

The chain uses TRBV28 and TRBJ1-2; D might be TRBD1 (5 bases). Per germline, CDR1 MDHEN and CDR2 SYDVKM. Deletions cut 10 bases from V and 5 bases from J, with 11 bases between. The CDR3 totals 11 residues. CDR3 in amino acids: CAIRGWYGYTF. The CDR3 DNA reads TGTGCCATCCGGGGGTGGTATGGCTACACCTTC.

The chain carries TRBV4-3 and TRBJ1-1; D may be TRBD1 (5 bases). The V gene's germline CDR1 is LGHNA and CDR2 YSLEER. CDR3 length: 16 residues. Between the trimmed V and J ends, which lost 0 bases and 1 base, there was a span of 12 bases. The CDR3 DNA reads as TGCGCCAGCAGCCAAGAATTGACAGCAGCGAACACTGAAGCTTTCTTT. It translates to CASSQELTAANTEAFF.

The rearrangement uses TRBV7-2 and TRBJ1-3; 8 bases align to TRBD1. V was pared by 5 bases and J by 4 bases, with 7 bases of the junction left unmatched. This CDR3 spans 15 amino acids. Germline values: CDR1 SGHTA, CDR2 FQGNSA. CDR3 sequence reads: CASSQQTGVGNTIYF. CDR3 DNA: TGTGCCAGCAGCCAACAGACAGGGGTCGGAAACACCATATATTTT. The full variable domain, its missing parts supplied by reference TRBV7-2 and TRBJ1-3, is GAGVSQSPSNKVTEKGKDVELRCDPISGHTALYWYRQSLGQGLEFLIYFQGNSAPDKSGLPSDRFSAERTGGSVSTLTIQRTQQEDSAVYLCASSQQTGVGNTIYFGEGSWLTVV.

This chain uses TRBV5-4 with TRBJ1-5, with D tentatively TRBD1 (6 bases). The CDR3 runs 14 residues. V was shortened by 2 bases and J by 2 bases, with 8 bases between the two germline ends. Germline CDR1 is SGHNT and CDR2 is YYREEE (reference sequence). Here the CDR3 reads CASSLSGGNQPQHF. The CDR3 DNA reads as TGTGCCAGCAGCTTATCAGGGGGCAATCAGCCCCAGCATTTT.

The chain is built from TRBV13 and TRBJ2-1; the D gene is possibly TRBD1 (6 bases). V shed 5 bases and J shed 0 bases, with 11 bases lying between them. The CDR3 extends over 15 amino acids. Germline-derived CDR1 and CDR2 are PRHDT and FYEKMQ (reference sequence). CDR3 loop: CASSLPGDSYNEQFF. DNA for the CDR3: TGTGCCAGCAGCCTCCCAGGGGACTCCTACAATGAGCAGTTCTTC.

The chain carries TRBV7-2 and TRBJ2-7, with 7 bases aligning to TRBD2. The CDR3 runs 18 residues. The V gene end was trimmed by 2 bases and the J gene end by 0 bases; junction bases not matched to a gene: 13. The germline CDR1 and CDR2 sequences are SGHTA and FQGNSA. CDR3: CASSLQRVLGGSSYEQYF. As DNA, the CDR3 is TGTGCCAGCAGCTTACAGCGGGTCCTGGGGGGGAGCTCCTACGAGCAGTACTTC.

The CDR3 here is CAWSDRDYGYTF. In nucleotides, the CDR3 is TGTGCCTGGAGTGACAGGGACTATGGCTACACCTTC. The V call is TRBV30, the J call TRBJ1-2; maybe TRBD1 (6 bases). This CDR3 is built from 12 residues. V lost 1 base and J 3 bases, leaving 6 bases between the germline ends. Per germline, CDR1 GTSNPN and CDR2 SVGIG (reference sequence).

V is TRBV5-4 and J is TRBJ2-7; TRBD1 matches at 8 bases. The J segment lost 6 bases and the V segment lost 4 bases, leaving 6 bases of the junction unmatched. Germline values: CDR1 SGHNT, CDR2 YYREEE (reference sequence). The CDR3 spans 13 residues. In DNA, the CDR3 is TGTGCCAGCAGCCTTACAGGGGGTAGCGAGCAGTACTTC. Translation: CASSLTGGSEQYF.

The chain uses TRBV9 and TRBJ1-1, with D unclear. Germline V gene sequence: CDR1 SGDLS, CDR2 YYNGEE. Trimming removed 0 bases from V and 2 bases from J, with 11 bases in between. CDR3 length equals 15 residues. Written as DNA, the CDR3 is TGTGCCAGCAGCGTAGGCAGCACTATCAACACTGAAGCTTTCTTT. It encodes CASSVGSTINTEAFF.

The chain employs TRBV5-6 and TRBJ2-5; 11 positions match TRBD1. Germline trimming cut 3 bases from V and 5 bases from J; bases unmatched to any gene: 6. The germline CDR1 and CDR2 sequences are SGHDT and YYEEEE. This CDR3 is 15 amino acids long. CDR3 residues: CASSWWTGGHETQYF. The CDR3 region has the DNA TGTGCCAGCAGCTGGTGGACAGGGGGCCACGAGACCCAGTACTTC.

The genes are TRBV24-1 and TRBJ2-2, with 8 bases lining up with TRBD1. This CDR3 region has 13 residues. Trimming at V came to 3 bases and at J to 13 bases, leaving 6 bases not matched to a gene. Germline V gene sequence: CDR1 KGHDR, CDR2 SFDVKD. For the CDR3, the DNA is TGTGCCACCAGTGATGGACAGGGAATCCGGCTGTTTTTT. Protein: CATSDGQGIRLFF.

The chain recombines TRBV27 with TRBJ1-2, with 8 nucleotides matching TRBD1. The germline CDR1 and CDR2 sequences are MNHEY and SMNVEV (reference sequence). The CDR3 contains 15 residues. V lost 4 bases to trimming and J lost 3 bases; unmatched junction nucleotides: 7. CDR3 nucleotide sequence: TGTGCCAGCAGTTCCCACAGGGGGAACCACTATGGCTACACCTTC. Its protein product is CASSSHRGNHYGYTF.

J is TRBJ1-4 and V is TRBV28; D perhaps matches TRBD1 (5 bases). The CDR3 has 15 amino acids. Germline V CDR1 and CDR2: MDHEN, SYDVKM. Trimming cost V 6 bases and J 7 bases, with 18 bases left between them. CDR3 sequence reads: CASSISRDSFEKLFF. The CDR3 DNA reads as TGTGCCAGCAGCATATCCCGGGACTCCTTTGAAAAACTGTTTTTT.

This clone was recorded only once. The rearrangement uses TRBV15 and TRBJ2-1; D is unclear. Looked up from germline, CDR1 is LNHNV and CDR2 is YYDKDF (reference sequence). The CDR3 runs to 12 residues. V dropped 5 bases and J dropped 9 bases, with 11 bases sitting between them. CDR3 sequence reads: CATSEGEVEQFF. CDR3 bases: TGTGCCACCAGCGAAGGAGAGGTTGAGCAGTTCTTC.

This clone was seen a few times. The chain is built from TRBV5-5 and TRBJ1-2; D not resolved. The V gene lost 0 bases and the J gene lost 5 bases, with 14 bases spanning the gap. There are 15 residues in the CDR3. Germline CDR1 SGHKS, CDR2 YYEKEE (reference sequence). CDR3 region: CASSLGPTSWYGYTF. The CDR3 DNA follows: TGTGCCAGCAGCTTGGGGCCCACTAGTTGGTATGGCTACACCTTC.